Each of the 20 T cell receptor beta chains below was sequenced from the same sample in a study of T-cell reconstitution after alpha-beta-depleted transplantation in children. TCRbeta library construction was performed incorporating unique molecular identifiers. One entry per CDR3 protein, called by TCRdb with MiXCR from the PCR reads. The sample consists of fewer than 500,000 distinct CDR3 sequences, roughly 44% of them appearing once. The source was PBMCs, collected before TCRalphabeta/CD19-depleted stem cell transplant. These receptors originate from a girl aged 2 to 9 with aplastic anemia, due to receive a stem cell transplant.

V gene TRBV7-3 combines with J gene TRBJ1-1; perhaps TRBD1 as D (5 bases). CDR1 and CDR2 from the germline V gene are SGHTA and FQGTGA. Trimming left V 2 bases short and J 1 base short, with 14 bases between. This CDR3 comprises 16 residues. The CDR3 DNA follows: TGTGCCAGCAGCTTAGCGGGGCCCCGAGGGAACACTGAAGCTTTCTTT. Encoded protein: CASSLAGPRGNTEAFF.

This clonotype was observed a handful of times. The rearrangement uses TRBV4-1 and TRBJ1-1; unclear D gene. The V end was cut by 0 bases, the J end by 6 bases, with 8 bases between. This CDR3 has 13 residues. Looked up from germline, CDR1 is MGHRA and CDR2 is YSYEKL. CDR3 protein: CASSQEGYAEAFF. CDR3 nucleotides: TGCGCCAGCAGCCAAGAGGGCTATGCTGAAGCTTTCTTT.

This clonotype was recorded at least ten times. The chain joins TRBV7-9 to TRBJ2-7; 7 bases are shared with TRBD2. Germline V gene data show CDR1 as SEHNR and CDR2 as FQNEAQ (reference sequence). J lost 3 bases, V lost 2 bases, and 1 base had no gene match. This CDR3 is 13 amino acids long. CDR3 sequence (DNA): TGTGCCAGCAGCTTACTAGCGGACTACGAGCAGTACTTC. This gives the protein CASSLLADYEQYF.

This rearrangement joins TRBV4-1 to TRBJ2-7; no reliable D call. The CDR3 sequence is 15 residues long. Between the trimmed V and J ends, which lost 0 bases and 0 bases, there was a span of 9 bases. Germline CDR1 and CDR2: MGHRA and YSYEKL. The CDR3 spells CASSQDRRSSYEQYF. In DNA form, the CDR3 reads TGCGCCAGCAGCCAAGATAGGCGGAGCTCCTACGAGCAGTACTTC.

The chain recombines TRBV20-1 with TRBJ2-5, with TRBD1 matching over 7 bases. This CDR3 has 14 residues. V lost 5 bases and J lost 5; bases outside the gene matches: 11. CDR1 is DFQATT, CDR2 SNEGSKA, per germline (reference sequence). The CDR3 bases are TGCAGTGCTGGTAGAGGGGGCGGCCATGAGACCCAGTACTTC. It yields the protein CSAGRGGGHETQYF.

The chain uses TRBV28 and TRBJ2-6; 8 bases are a match to TRBD1. Germline V gene lookup returns CDR1 MDHEN and CDR2 SYDVKM. Trimming took 7 bases from V and 2 from J; bases not matched to a gene: 7. The CDR3 totals 16 residues. CDR3 region: CASIGQGRTGANVLTF. CDR3 nucleotides: TGTGCCAGCATCGGACAGGGAAGGACTGGGGCCAACGTCCTGACTTTC.

This chain links TRBV2 with TRBJ1-1; D may be TRBD1 (6 bases). Germline assignment: CDR1 SNHLY and CDR2 FYNNEI. This CDR3 has 14 amino acids. Trimming shortened V by 5 bases and J by 2 bases, and 12 bases separated the two germline ends. CDR3 region: CASSWTDFNTEAFF. In nucleotides, the CDR3 is TGTGCCAGCAGTTGGACAGACTTTAACACTGAAGCTTTCTTT.

This clonotype has ten or more counts. The chain is built from TRBV10-2 and TRBJ2-1, with D possibly TRBD1 on 6 matching bases. Between the trimmed V and J ends, which lost 7 bases and 0 bases, there was a span of 13 bases. This CDR3 region has 15 residues. Germline-derived CDR1 and CDR2 are WSHSY and SAAADI. The CDR3 nucleotides read TGCGCCAGCAACGGAGCGGACAGCTCCTACAATGAGCAGTTCTTC. Protein sequence: CASNGADSSYNEQFF.

The chain employs TRBV20-1 and TRBJ2-7, with TRBD1 matching over 9 bases. The trim removed 6 bases at V and 2 bases at J, leaving 5 bases unmatched. CDR3 length: 13 residues. Germline CDR1 DFQATT, CDR2 SNEGSKA (reference sequence). This CDR3 reads CSAKRTGAYEQYF. The CDR3 nucleotides read TGCAGTGCCAAGCGGACAGGGGCCTACGAGCAGTACTTC.

The chain uses TRBV20-1 and TRBJ2-7, with a possible D match to TRBD2 (5 bases). This CDR3 contains 14 residues. CDR1 and CDR2 from the germline V gene are DFQATT and SNEGSKA (reference sequence). Trimming cost V 0 bases and J 7 bases, with 16 bases left between them. The CDR3 DNA reads TGCAGTGCTAGAGATCGGTTCGAGGGTAGGGAGCAGTACTTC. Protein sequence: CSARDRFEGREQYF.

This clonotype came up many times. V is TRBV5-1 and J is TRBJ2-3; no firm D call. V shed 4 bases and J shed 1 base, with 13 bases lying between them. The CDR3 is made up of 15 amino acids. Germline V lookup: CDR1 SGHRS, CDR2 YFSETQ. The CDR3 nucleotides read TGCGCCAGCAGCCCCCCGACGGACCGCACAGATACGCAGTATTTT. Its protein is CASSPPTDRTDTQYF. Based on the CDR3 plus reference TRBV5-1 and TRBJ2-3, the full variable domain is KAGVTQTPRYLIKTRGQQVTLSCSPISGHRSVSWYQQTPGQGLQFLFEYFSETQRNKGNFPGRFSGRQFSNSRSEMNVSTLELGDSALYLCASSPPTDRTDTQYFGPGTRLTVL.

Only a few counts were recorded for this clonotype. The V and J genes are TRBV6-1 and TRBJ2-1, with 11 nucleotides matching TRBD1. The CDR3 has 15 residues. The J segment lost 7 bases and the V segment lost 6 bases, leaving 8 bases of the junction unmatched. From germline, CDR1 is MNHNS and CDR2 SASEGT. The CDR3 protein is CASSNGQGARNEQFF. The CDR3, as DNA: TGTGCCAGCAGCAACGGACAGGGGGCTAGAAATGAGCAGTTCTTC.

V gene TRBV7-2 combines with J gene TRBJ2-5; 9 bases align to TRBD2. CDR3 size: 15 residues. Germline lookup yields CDR1 SGHTA and CDR2 FQGNSA. Trimming took 5 bases from V and 1 from J; bases not matched to a gene: 5. The CDR3 sequence: CASSLTSGFQETQYF. The DNA for the CDR3 is TGTGCCAGCAGCCTTACTAGCGGGTTCCAAGAGACCCAGTACTTC. The full variable domain, in which reference TRBV7-2 and TRBJ2-5 provide the parts outside the CDR3, is GAGVSQSPSNKVTEKGKDVELRCDPISGHTALYWYRQSLGQGLEFLIYFQGNSAPDKSGLPSDRFSAERTGGSVSTLTIQRTQQEDSAVYLCASSLTSGFQETQYFGPGTRLLVL.

This clonotype was observed many times. J is TRBJ1-1 and V is TRBV5-1, with D uncertain. Germline values: CDR1 SGHRS, CDR2 YFSETQ. Trimming stripped 5 bases from V and 3 bases from J, with 11 bases between. The CDR3 runs to 13 residues. The CDR3 loop is CASSSGSDTEAFF. The CDR3 DNA sequence: TGCGCCAGCAGTTCCGGGAGTGACACTGAAGCTTTCTTT.

The rearrangement uses TRBV5-1 and TRBJ1-1; TRBD1 is a possible D gene (5 bases). CDR3 length: 15 residues. The germline V gene has CDR1 SGHRS and CDR2 YFSETQ. The V and J ends lost 1 base and 3 bases respectively, with 13 bases between them. The CDR3 is CASSLQGIRDTEAFF. The CDR3 DNA reads as TGCGCCAGCAGCTTGCAGGGAATAAGGGACACTGAAGCTTTCTTT.

This clonotype has more than one count but fewer than ten. This sequence joins TRBV11-2 and TRBJ2-1; possibly TRBD2 for D (5 bases). V lost 7 bases and J 6 bases, leaving 13 bases between the germline ends. Germline lookup yields CDR1 SGHAT and CDR2 FQNNGV. The CDR3 spans 13 residues. The CDR3 sequence is CASTIGVGNEQFF. The CDR3 nucleotides read TGTGCCAGCACAATCGGGGTCGGCAATGAGCAGTTCTTC. The full variable domain, rest sourced from reference TRBV11-2 and TRBJ2-1, is EAGVAQSPRYKIIEKRQSVAFWCNPISGHATLYWYQQILGQGPKLLIQFQNNGVVDDSQLPKDRFSAERLKGVDSTLKIQPAKLEDSAVYLCASTIGVGNEQFFGPGTRLTVL.

J is TRBJ2-5 and V is TRBV6-2 or TRBV6-3; TRBD1 matches 8 bases. V shed 0 bases, J shed 4 bases, and the junction held 4 bases outside the gene matches. Germline V gene data show CDR1 as MNHEY and CDR2 as SVGEGT. This CDR3 region has 15 residues. As DNA, the CDR3 is TGTGCCAGCAGTTACTCTCAGGGGACAGGAGAGACCCAGTACTTC. Amino acids: CASSYSQGTGETQYF.

V gene TRBV4-1 combines with J gene TRBJ2-7; no clear D gene. The germline gives CDR1 MGHRA, CDR2 YSYEKL. There are 14 residues in the CDR3. The V end lost 0 bases, the J end lost 6 bases, and 12 bases lay between the germline ends. CDR3 nucleotide sequence: TGCGCCAGCAGCCAAGAAGGGTTGGGCGGCGAGCAGTACTTC. It translates to CASSQEGLGGEQYF.

Only one count was recorded for this clonotype. V usage is TRBV20-1 and J usage is TRBJ2-7, with D possibly being TRBD1 or TRBD2 (5 bases each). Germline values: CDR1 DFQATT, CDR2 SNEGSKA (reference sequence). This CDR3 comprises 14 residues. Trimming shortened V by 6 bases and J by 3 bases, and 18 bases separated the two germline ends. CDR3 coding DNA: TGCAGTGCCGTCAGGGACGGGATCTACTACGAGCAGTACTTC. Translation gives CSAVRDGIYYEQYF.

This clonotype was seen a handful of times. V and J are TRBV5-6 and TRBJ1-3; D is possibly TRBD1 (5 bases). Trimming removed 0 bases at V and 5 bases at J, with 15 bases between. Germline CDR1 is SGHDT and CDR2 is YYEEEE. The CDR3 spans 16 residues. The CDR3 spells CASSLAARQKRNTIYF. For the CDR3, the DNA is TGTGCCAGCAGCTTGGCCGCTCGACAGAAGCGAAACACCATATATTTT.